This paragraph reports one T cell receptor (beta chain). Its antigen target is currently unknown. Base qualities are not provided; no much larger clone lies one nucleotide away. In the same sample, other DNA sequences code for this CDR3. The sample belongs to a study of cytomegalovirus exposure and HLA in healthy donors (dated 2017 in TCRdb). For the wider study: According to a later analysis, the 110 or so validation repertoires were produced on the same platform as the roughly 600 repertoires of the first cohort. The study was designed to test whether signatures of past pathogen exposure could be identified by cataloging public T cell receptors. To predict cytomegalovirus infection status, the study brought together high-throughput TCR immunosequencing, statistical association of individual TCRs with disease status, and machine learning. Along with the approximately 700-subject first cohort, a separate validation cohort of more than 90 different subjects was used.

The full study reports these points: The study gave a list of 150 to 200 TCR beta chains associated with cytomegalovirus. All 130 or so repertoires were used to score co-occurrence in the validation cohort in a later analysis, because that analysis had no HLA typing for the cohort. In a later analysis, TCRs clustered in the first cohort were found to also tend to co-occur in the roughly 120 validation repertoires, with about 94% of cluster scores above 0. According to the authors, the approach could potentially be generalized to other disease states and immunological phenotypes. In vitro tests confirmed that three of the cytomegalovirus-associated TCR beta chains recognize cytomegalovirus antigens. The classifier was reported to diagnose cytomegalovirus status with high specificity and sensitivity in both the original cohort and the validation cohort. Most TCR sequences were observed very rarely across donors, whereas some public TCRs were present in many individuals.

The library was built by means of the immunoSEQ multiplex PCR assay. As for how the authors treated the data: A statistical classification framework was developed to diagnose cytomegalovirus status using the catalog of TCR beta chain sequences. TCRdb re-hosts the immuneACCESS table, in-frame sequences only. Its copies lack some clones; in the studies checked, an unresolved V gene accounts for under half of them, and the cause for the rest is not known. That table furnishes V, J and clone size, whereas the DNA furnished D and trimming. The sample contains about 130,000 clones, roughly nine tenths of them found a single time. Jointly, the top ten make up roughly 1.2% of the sample. Donors formed part of the validation cohort, which comprised 95 to 150 subjects and was distinct from the first cohort of several hundred subjects. The CDR3 starts with the cysteine, ends with the phenylalanine, and has 12 residues. The CDR3 DNA has 36 bases and is translated from base 1. Looking up the germline V gene yields CDR1 MNHNS and CDR2 SASEGT. Trimming costs V 7 bases and J 3 bases, and their ends lie 10 bases apart.

The sequenced sample consisted of PBMCs. The V and J segments used are TRBV6-1 and TRBJ2-7; matching of 6 bases hints at TRBD1 as the D gene. The clonotype comes from a woman aged 18-30 years in good health and CMV-seronegative. The sequenced DNA is TGTGCCAGCACTTTGACAGGCTACGAGCAGTACTTC. This encodes CASTLTGYEQYF.